The subject of this entry is one TCR beta chain. Antigen: not known. This sample is drawn from a study of chemoradiotherapy in HPV16-positive cancers. Findings and limits, study-wide: Non-HPV-specific T cells did not expand in tumors during treatment, whereas candidate HPV-specific clones and E7-related motifs did. HPV-responsive T-cell expansion during chemoradiotherapy was linked to improved recurrence-free survival in HPV16-positive patients.

This CDR3 has 15 residues. Trimming left V 2 bases short and J 4 bases short, with 11 bases between. The germline gives CDR1 MRHNA, CDR2 SNTAGT. The table came from immunoSEQ multiplex PCR; TCRdb's copy has only in-frame clones and leaves some out. The profile shows about 8,100 clones, less than 85% of them singletons. Repertoires were sampled repeatedly during chemoradiotherapy. This TCR derives from a human donor with HPV-associated anogenital cancer. The chain carries TRBV6-4 and TRBJ2-2; D is tentatively TRBD1 or TRBD2 (5 bases each). Sampling took place from a patient who underwent chemoradiotherapy. The CDR3 is CASSDEGLGTGELFF. The CDR3 nucleotides are TGTGCCAGCAGTGACGAGGGGCTAGGCACCGGGGAGCTGTTTTTT.